Below, 9 T cell receptor beta chains from the same sample are listed, as sequenced in a study of T cell changes during pregnancy in multiple sclerosis. Measured with immunoSEQ multiplex PCR; TCRdb has only the in-frame clones, and not every one. The sample carries about 85,000 clones, approximately 90% recorded once. Sample: peripheral blood, taken in the first trimester of pregnancy. The receptor source for this set is a female donor with multiple sclerosis, enrolled in a pregnancy study.

This chain connects TRBV7-2 to TRBJ1-2; TRBD1 agrees at 10 bases. V was pared by 7 bases and J by 6 bases, with 8 bases of the junction left unmatched. Germline V CDR1 and CDR2: SGHTA, FQGNSA. The CDR3 is 14 residues long. For the CDR3, the DNA is TGTGCCAGCAACCCGACAGGGGGCCTGAATGGCTACACCTTC. Protein sequence: CASNPTGGLNGYTF.

The rearrangement links TRBV27 to TRBJ1-5, with D perhaps matching TRBD1 (5 bases). Germline V lookup: CDR1 MNHEY, CDR2 SMNVEV (reference sequence). The CDR3 is 15 amino acids. V was clipped by 2 bases and J by 6 bases, with 14 bases between them. The CDR3 loop is CASSLVGGTGQPQHF. Written as DNA, the CDR3 is TGTGCCAGCAGTTTAGTTGGAGGGACGGGTCAGCCCCAGCATTTT.

This chain connects TRBV7-8 to TRBJ1-1; D might be TRBD1 (5 bases). Germline CDR1 reads SGHVS; CDR2 reads FQNEAQ. With 6 bases removed from V and 1 base from J, the gap between germline ends came to 18 bases. This CDR3 is 16 amino acids long. CDR3 sequence (DNA): TGTGCCAGCAGATCCGACCCGGGACTGACGAACACTGAAGCTTTCTTT. Encoded protein: CASRSDPGLTNTEAFF.

In nucleotides, the CDR3 is TGTGCCAGCAGTTACTTACCGGGACAGGGGTACCACGAGCAGTACTTC. It specifies CASSYLPGQGYHEQYF. The J gene is TRBJ2-7, the V gene TRBV6-5, with 10 bases fitting TRBD1. The CDR3 has 16 residues. The germline CDR1 and CDR2 sequences are MNHEY and SVGAGI. The V and J ends lost 1 base and 5 bases, in that order; junction bases with no gene match: 8.

V is TRBV19 and J is TRBJ2-1; a weak D match, TRBD1 (5 bases). V lost 5 bases to trimming and J lost 4 bases, with 24 bases between them. Germline-derived CDR1 and CDR2 are LNHDA and SQIVND (reference sequence). The CDR3 runs 18 residues. The CDR3 here is CASSPGIPLPSKYNEQFF. DNA of the CDR3: TGTGCCAGTAGTCCAGGGATCCCACTCCCCTCGAAATACAATGAGCAGTTCTTC.

This clone came up a few times. The rearrangement uses TRBV2 and TRBJ1-5; D gene ambiguous. CDR3 length: 15 amino acids. Germline values: CDR1 SNHLY, CDR2 FYNNEI. Trimming removed 4 bases at V and 0 bases at J, with 10 bases between. The CDR3 nucleotides read TGTGCCAGCAGTGTAGGAGGTTTTAGCAATCAGCCCCAGCATTTT. Translating gives CASSVGGFSNQPQHF. Together with reference TRBV2 and TRBJ1-5, the CDR3 gives the full variable domain: EPEVTQTPSHQVTQMGQEVILRCVPISNHLYFYWYRQILGQKVEFLVSFYNNEISEKSEIFDDQFSVERPDGSNFTLKIRSTKLEDSAMYFCASSVGGFSNQPQHFGDGTRLSIL.

The CDR3 DNA sequence: TGTGCCTTATTTGGGGAGAACTATGGCTACACCTTC. The encoded protein is CALFGENYGYTF. This chain joins TRBV30 and TRBJ1-2; no clear D. From germline, CDR1 is GTSNPN and CDR2 SVGIG (reference sequence). The CDR3 has 12 residues. With 7 bases removed from V and 2 bases from J, the gap between germline ends came to 11 bases. The full variable domain, rest sourced from reference TRBV30 and TRBJ1-2, is SQTIHQWPATLVQPVGSPLSLECTVEGTSNPNLYWYRQAAGRGLQLLFYSVGIGQISSEVPQNLSASRPQDRQFILSSKKLLLSDSGFYLCALFGENYGYTFGSGTRLTVV.

The gene calls are TRBV4-2 and TRBJ2-7, with TRBD2 as a possible D gene (5 bases). The germline V gene encodes CDR1 LGHNA and CDR2 YNFKEQ. CDR3 length: 16 amino acids. Trimming removed 0 bases from V and 0 bases from J, with 12 bases in between. The CDR3 DNA reads TGTGCCAGCAGCCAAGAGTTAGCCGCGGGCTCCTACGAGCAGTACTTC. Protein: CASSQELAAGSYEQYF.

This chain uses TRBV11-3 with TRBJ2-3; the D is unclear. V lost 1 base and J lost 3, with 5 bases in between. The germline V gene encodes CDR1 SGHNT and CDR2 YENEEA. The CDR3 has 13 amino acids. The CDR3 spells CASSLGATDTQYF. CDR3 nucleotide sequence: TGTGCCAGCAGCTTAGGGGCAACAGATACGCAGTATTTT. Combining the CDR3 with reference TRBV11-3 and TRBJ2-3 gives the whole variable domain EAGVVQSPRYKIIEKKQPVAFWCNPISGHNTLYWYLQNLGQGPELLIRYENEEAVDDSQLPKDRFSAERLKGVDSTLKIQPAELGDSAVYLCASSLGATDTQYFGPGTRLTVL.